Each of the 9 T cell receptor beta chains below was sequenced from the same sample in a study of T cell responses to AZD1222 COVID-19 vaccine. Repertoires were generated with immunoSEQ multiplex PCR, while TCRdb's copy carries only in-frame clones and drops some. The sample includes roughly 150,000 clones, 80% to 95% of them seen just once. Sequences were derived from peripheral blood, sampled on day 0 of AZD1222 vaccination. All receptors derive from an adult in good health.

The chain links TRBV21-1 to TRBJ1-2. TRBV21-1 represents a pseudogene. The CDR3 has 16 residues. The CDR3 DNA follows: TGTGCCAGCAGCCCCTACGGGGCAAAAGCTAACTATGGCTACACCTTC. This translates into CASSPYGAKANYGYTF.

This clone is a singleton in its sample. The chain combines TRBV30 with TRBJ1-2; 9 bases line up with TRBD1. Germline lookup yields CDR1 GTSNPN and CDR2 SVGIG (reference sequence). This CDR3 has 12 residues. Germline trimming cut 7 bases from V and 7 bases from J; bases unmatched to any gene: 7. CDR3 protein: CAFIRDRAGYTF. The CDR3 region has the DNA TGTGCCTTCATCCGGGACAGGGCTGGCTACACCTTC.

The V and J genes are TRBV28 and TRBJ1-3; no definite D call. V was cut by 7 bases and J by 0 bases, with 16 bases left in between. Germline CDR1 and CDR2: MDHEN and SYDVKM. The CDR3 totals 16 residues. CDR3 nucleotide sequence: TGTGCCAGCATCCGAGGAGGCCGCAGCTCTGGAAACACCATATATTTT. Residues: CASIRGGRSSGNTIYF. Filled out from reference TRBV28 and TRBJ1-3, the complete variable domain reads DVKVTQSSRYLVKRTGEKVFLECVQDMDHENMFWYRQDPGLGLRLIYFSYDVKMKEKGDIPEGYSVSREKKERFSLILESASTNQTSMYLCASIRGGRSSGNTIYFGEGSWLTVV.

This chain joins TRBV30 and TRBJ1-5, with a possible D match to TRBD1 (5 bases). The ends were cut back, 2 bases at V and 5 bases at J, with 10 bases in the middle. Germline V gene sequence: CDR1 GTSNPN, CDR2 SVGIG (reference sequence). This CDR3 is built from 13 residues. The CDR3 loop is CAWSMGVDQPQHF. The CDR3 coding sequence is TGTGCCTGGAGTATGGGGGTCGATCAGCCCCAGCATTTT.

This chain connects TRBV6-5 to TRBJ2-5; D unresolved. V shed 0 bases and J shed 3 bases, with 8 bases lying between them. The germline CDR1 and CDR2 sequences are MNHEY and SVGAGI. This CDR3 has 14 amino acids. CDR3 sequence (DNA): TGTGCCAGCAGTTACTCGGCGCAGGAAGAGACCCAGTACTTC. Translation gives CASSYSAQEETQYF.

This chain joins TRBV20-1 and TRBJ1-1; D may be TRBD1 (6 bases). Germline V gives CDR1 DFQATT, CDR2 SNEGSKA (reference sequence). CDR3 size: 15 residues. V lost 3 bases, J lost 0 bases, and 14 bases lay in between. The CDR3 sequence is CSASPQTGMNTEAFF. CDR3 in DNA: TGCAGTGCTAGTCCCCAGACAGGCATGAACACTGAAGCTTTCTTT.

V and J are TRBV21-1 and TRBJ1-5; TRBD1, as called in the table, went unchecked against the DNA. TRBV21-1 is annotated as a pseudogene. The CDR3 is made up of 16 amino acids. The CDR3 loop reads CASSKSQGRVNQPQHF. CDR3 sequence (DNA): TGTGCCAGCAGCAAATCTCAGGGGCGAGTCAATCAGCCCCAGCATTTT.

The chain links TRBV5-1 to TRBJ2-2, with 11 bases identical to TRBD2. V dropped 4 bases and J dropped 2; count of bases not matched to a gene: 4. This CDR3 is 16 amino acids long. The V gene's germline CDR1 is SGHRS and CDR2 YFSETQ. Here the CDR3 reads CASSKTSGANTGELFF. The CDR3 coding sequence is TGCGCCAGCAGCAAGACTAGCGGGGCAAACACCGGGGAGCTGTTTTTT.

The chain uses TRBV9 and TRBJ1-4; 9 positions agree with TRBD1. CDR1 is SGDLS, CDR2 YYNGEE, per germline. Germline trimming cut 3 bases from V and 4 bases from J; bases unmatched to any gene: 1. The CDR3 has 14 residues. The CDR3 region is CASSEGQGNEKLFF. The CDR3, as DNA: TGTGCCAGCAGCGAGGGACAGGGTAATGAAAAACTGTTTTTT.